The 31 T cell receptor beta chains listed next were all sequenced from one sample in a study of blood T cell repertoires in COVID-19. The method was immunoSEQ multiplex PCR; TCRdb's version includes in-frame clones alone and lacks a portion of them. Here the sample spans a few hundred thousand clones, approximately 86% being singletons. The sequencing sample was made of peripheral blood. The receptors here all came from a woman aged 25 to 39 who had recovered from COVID-19.

This clone was recorded only once. CDR3 in amino acids: CASSRTALNTEAFF. The DNA for the CDR3 is TGTGCCAGCAGTAGGACAGCGTTGAACACTGAAGCTTTCTTT. The rearrangement joins TRBV28 to TRBJ1-1; TRBD1 might be the D (6 bases). The V end was cut by 5 bases, the J end by 0 bases, with 10 bases between. The germline CDR1 and CDR2 sequences are MDHEN and SYDVKM. The CDR3 is 14 residues long.

This clone was seen only a few times. This chain links TRBV7-2 with TRBJ2-7; the D is unclear. Germline-derived CDR1 and CDR2 are SGHTA and FQGNSA. Trimming removed 0 bases at V and 0 bases at J, with 3 bases between. CDR3 size: 13 residues. The CDR3 loop reads CASSLAHSYEQYF. CDR3 DNA sequence: TGTGCCAGCAGCTTAGCCCACTCCTACGAGCAGTACTTC.

This chain links TRBV7-2 with TRBJ2-7, with D possibly matching TRBD2 (5 bases). Trimming took 5 bases from V and 0 from J, leaving 11 bases between them. The germline gives CDR1 SGHTA, CDR2 FQGNSA. This CDR3 has 14 amino acids. In DNA, the CDR3 is TGTGCCAGCAGCCGCTTGAGGGCCTCCTACGAGCAGTACTTC. Amino acid sequence: CASSRLRASYEQYF.

The rearrangement joins TRBV30 to TRBJ2-2, with 7 positions matching TRBD2. Germline CDR1 and CDR2: GTSNPN and SVGIG (reference sequence). Trimming cost V 3 bases and J 2 bases; bases outside gene matches: 9. The CDR3 sequence is 16 residues long. Here the CDR3 DNA reads TGTGCCTGGAGCACCTACCGACTAGCCAACACCGGGGAGCTGTTTTTT. Translated, it gives CAWSTYRLANTGELFF.

The genes are TRBV6-6 and TRBJ1-3; D gene ambiguous. From germline, CDR1 is MNHNY and CDR2 SVGAGI (reference sequence). This CDR3 has 14 amino acids. V was shortened by 8 bases and J by 0 bases, with 11 bases between the two germline ends. The CDR3 is CASGHLYSGNTIYF. The CDR3 nucleotides read TGTGCCAGCGGGCACCTGTACTCTGGAAACACCATATATTTT.

The chain recombines TRBV2 with TRBJ2-3, with D unresolved. CDR3 size: 13 residues. Germline V gene lookup returns CDR1 SNHLY and CDR2 FYNNEI. With 7 bases removed from V and 3 bases from J, the gap between germline ends came to 11 bases. CDR3 amino acids: CASTVTRTDTQYF. CDR3 nucleotides: TGTGCCAGCACCGTCACTCGAACAGATACGCAGTATTTT.

The chain employs TRBV3-1 (or the pseudogene TRBV3-2) and TRBJ2-7, with a weak D call TRBD2 (6 bases). This CDR3 contains 15 residues. The germline V gene encodes CDR1 LGHDT and CDR2 YNNKEL (reference sequence). V was trimmed by 4 bases and J by 0 bases, leaving 13 bases between them. CDR3 amino acids: CASSRTSQSSYEQYF. CDR3 bases: TGTGCCAGCAGCCGCACTAGCCAGAGCTCCTACGAGCAGTACTTC.

The J gene is TRBJ2-2, the V gene TRBV15, with TRBD1 matching over 9 bases. CDR3 size: 19 residues. Trimming cost V 0 bases and J 5 bases; bases outside gene matches: 13. Looked up from germline, CDR1 is LNHNV and CDR2 is YYDKDF (reference sequence). The CDR3, as DNA: TGTGCCACCAGCAGAGATCTGGGACAGGGTGAATGGGGGACCGGGGAGCTGTTTTTT. Translation: CATSRDLGQGEWGTGELFF.

The chain combines TRBV7-9 with TRBJ2-5; the D is unclear. The CDR3 has 16 residues. CDR1 is SEHNR and CDR2 is FQNEAQ in the germline V gene (reference sequence). V was pared by 3 bases and J by 3 bases, with 17 bases between. CDR3 residues: CASSFNRKMSEETQYF. CDR3 nucleotide sequence: TGTGCCAGCAGCTTTAATAGAAAGATGAGTGAAGAGACCCAGTACTTC.

The chain links TRBV5-5 to TRBJ2-7, with D unclear. Germline CDR1 is SGHKS and CDR2 is YYEKEE (reference sequence). The CDR3 sequence is 13 residues long. V gave up 2 bases and J gave up 0 bases, with 6 bases separating them. CDR3 bases: TGTGCCAGCAGCTTTGGCAACTCCTACGAGCAGTACTTC. The encoded protein is CASSFGNSYEQYF.

To note about this clone: The same CDR3 arises from other DNA sequences in this sample as well. The chain couples TRBV25-1 to TRBJ2-5; D is possibly TRBD2 (7 bases). Germline values: CDR1 MGHDK, CDR2 SYGVNS. Deletions cut 8 bases from V and 5 bases from J, with 12 bases between. This CDR3 has 12 residues. The chain's CDR3 is CASGRGGETQYF. CDR3 DNA sequence: TGTGCCAGCGGCAGGGGAGGGGAGACCCAGTACTTC. The full variable domain, rest sourced from reference TRBV25-1 and TRBJ2-5, is EADIYQTPRYLVIGTGKKITLECSQTMGHDKMYWYQQDPGMELHLIHYSYGVNSTEKGDLSSESTVSRIRTEHFPLTLESARPSHTSQYLCASGRGGETQYFGPGTRLLVL.

V is TRBV19 and J is TRBJ2-6, with TRBD1 matching over 8 bases. Trimming at V came to 4 bases and at J to 2 bases, leaving 4 bases not matched to a gene. The CDR3 is 16 amino acids. CDR1 and CDR2 from the germline V gene are LNHDA and SQIVND (reference sequence). The CDR3: CASSNQGATGANVLTF. The CDR3, as DNA: TGTGCCAGTAGTAACCAGGGGGCGACTGGGGCCAACGTCCTGACTTTC.

The J gene is TRBJ2-7, the V gene TRBV28, with 8 bases aligning to TRBD2. This CDR3 comprises 13 residues. V trimming: 8 bases; J trimming: 0 bases; junction bases outside the gene matches: 3. Germline V gene data show CDR1 as MDHEN and CDR2 as SYDVKM. The CDR3 nucleotides are TGTGCCAGCCAGGGACTAGACTCCTACGAGCAGTACTTC. This codes for CASQGLDSYEQYF. The entire variable domain, with the rest obtained from reference TRBV28 and TRBJ2-7, is as follows: DVKVTQSSRYLVKRTGEKVFLECVQDMDHENMFWYRQDPGLGLRLIYFSYDVKMKEKGDIPEGYSVSREKKERFSLILESASTNQTSMYLCASQGLDSYEQYFGPGTRLTVT.

The rearrangement joins TRBV9 to TRBJ1-3, with D uncertain. The CDR3 length is 15 residues. The germline V gene has CDR1 SGDLS and CDR2 YYNGEE. V was trimmed by 0 bases and J by 6 bases, leaving 13 bases between them. The CDR3 bases are TGTGCCAGCAGCGTAGCGGTAGGACTCTCAAACACCATATATTTT. Its protein product is CASSVAVGLSNTIYF.

The chain has TRBV7-2 and TRBJ2-5, with TRBD2 matching over 9 bases. After removal of 1 base from V and 4 bases from J, the junction contained 7 bases not matched to a gene. The germline CDR1 and CDR2 sequences are SGHTA and FQGNSA. The CDR3 length is 16 residues. DNA of the CDR3: TGTGCCAGCAGCTTAGGCGATACTAGCGGGCGAGAGACCCAGTACTTC. Residues: CASSLGDTSGRETQYF.

The rearrangement links TRBV7-8 to TRBJ2-2; D may be TRBD2 (5 bases). Germline V gene sequence: CDR1 SGHVS, CDR2 FQNEAQ. V was trimmed by 6 bases and J by 6 bases, leaving 14 bases between them. The CDR3 totals 14 residues. The CDR3 region is CASRPGVAPGELFF. The CDR3 nucleotides read TGTGCCAGCAGACCCGGGGTAGCCCCCGGGGAGCTGTTTTTT.

This chain links TRBV12-5 with TRBJ2-7; D is perhaps TRBD2 (5 bases). V gave up 3 bases and J gave up 6 bases, with 12 bases separating them. Per germline, CDR1 LGHNT and CDR2 FRNRAP. The CDR3 is 13 amino acids. The CDR3 protein is CASGFSGSGEQYF. CDR3 DNA: TGTGCTAGTGGTTTCAGCGGCTCGGGCGAGCAGTACTTC.

This clone appeared a single time. The chain is built from TRBV3-1 (or the pseudogene TRBV3-2) and TRBJ2-3; 7 bases map to TRBD1. Germline V CDR1 and CDR2: LGHDT, YNNKEL (reference sequence). The length of the CDR3 is 17 residues. Trimming cost V 0 bases and J 0 bases; bases outside gene matches: 6. CDR3 in amino acids: CASSQEPGGKSTDTQYF. CDR3 sequence (DNA): TGTGCCAGCAGCCAAGAACCAGGGGGTAAAAGCACAGATACGCAGTATTTT.

The chain combines TRBV11-3 with TRBJ2-3; TRBD2 matches at 8 bases. With 4 bases clipped from V and 4 bases from J, the junction kept 13 bases outside the gene matches. The CDR3 is 17 amino acids. Germline CDR1 reads SGHNT; CDR2 reads YENEEA. The CDR3 region has the DNA TGTGCCAGCAGCTCCAATCGGTGGGCGGGAGGATCAGATACGCAGTATTTT. Translating it yields CASSSNRWAGGSDTQYF.

The CDR3 sequence is CASSPQGAHGYTF. The DNA for the CDR3 is TGTGCCAGCTCACCACAGGGGGCGCACGGCTACACCTTC. The chain uses TRBV18 and TRBJ1-2, with 7 nucleotides matching TRBD1. The CDR3 totals 13 residues. Trimming took 1 base from V and 8 from J; bases not matched to a gene: 4. CDR1 and CDR2 from the germline V gene are KGHSH and LQKENI.

V gene TRBV2 combines with J gene TRBJ2-2; 7 positions match TRBD1. Losses at the gene ends were 6 bases for V and 6 bases for J; bases not matched to a gene: 13. Germline V gene data show CDR1 as SNHLY and CDR2 as FYNNEI. This CDR3 region has 16 residues. The CDR3 coding sequence is TGTGCCAGCAGCGCTCCCGGCACAGGGGCGTCCGGGGAGCTGTTTTTT. Its protein product is CASSAPGTGASGELFF.

The V and J genes are TRBV7-9 and TRBJ2-7; perhaps TRBD2 as D (5 bases). The CDR3 length is 13 residues. Germline CDR1 SEHNR, CDR2 FQNEAQ (reference sequence). V was cut by 4 bases and J by 9 bases, with 16 bases left in between. The CDR3: CASSSPGVRGQYF. CDR3 nucleotides: TGTGCCAGCAGCTCACCGGGCGTTCGGGGGCAGTACTTC.

The genes are TRBV4-1 and TRBJ1-1; possibly TRBD1 for D (5 bases). Per germline, CDR1 MGHRA and CDR2 YSYEKL. V lost 0 bases and J 0 bases, leaving 8 bases between the germline ends. The CDR3 is made up of 15 amino acids. CDR3 sequence: CASSQEDTMNTEAFF. As DNA, the CDR3 is TGCGCCAGCAGCCAAGAGGACACCATGAACACTGAAGCTTTCTTT.

This clone was seen a few times. J is TRBJ2-6 and V is TRBV10-3; 8 bases are a match to TRBD1. The CDR3 has 16 residues. Germline lookup yields CDR1 ENHRY and CDR2 SYGVKD. The V and J ends lost 10 bases and 0 bases, in that order; junction bases with no gene match: 8. CDR3 sequence reads: CATSDRDSSGANVLTF. In DNA form, the CDR3 reads TGTGCCACCTCGGACAGGGATAGCTCTGGGGCCAACGTCCTGACTTTC.

V and J are TRBV6-5 and TRBJ2-5; D might be TRBD2 (6 bases). CDR3 length: 13 amino acids. Germline lookup yields CDR1 MNHEY and CDR2 SVGAGI. Trimming pared 2 bases from V and 7 bases from J, leaving 11 bases between. The CDR3 spells CASSYAGSGTQYF. DNA for the CDR3: TGTGCCAGCAGTTACGCCGGGAGCGGGACCCAGTACTTC.

This chain uses TRBV15 with TRBJ2-7; 7 bases map to TRBD1. After removal of 1 base from V and 2 bases from J, the junction contained 5 bases not matched to a gene. Germline lookup yields CDR1 LNHNV and CDR2 YYDKDF (reference sequence). There are 15 residues in the CDR3. The CDR3 protein is CATSRGRDSPYEQYF. CDR3 sequence (DNA): TGTGCCACCAGCAGAGGCCGGGACAGCCCCTACGAGCAGTACTTC.

The V gene is TRBV7-2, the J gene TRBJ2-5, with TRBD2 as a possible D gene (5 bases). From germline, CDR1 is SGHTA and CDR2 FQGNSA. The CDR3 loop spans 14 amino acids. Trimming took off 2 bases at V and 3 bases at J, with 10 bases between the two ends. CDR3 amino acids: CASSLSRVEETQYF. The CDR3 DNA reads TGTGCCAGCAGCTTATCGAGGGTCGAAGAGACCCAGTACTTC.

The CDR3 region has the DNA TGTGCCTGGAGTTGGCCCCCACAGAGCTCTGGAAACACCATATATTTT. Protein: CAWSWPPQSSGNTIYF. This rearrangement joins TRBV30 to TRBJ1-3; D is ambiguous. Trimming took off 2 bases at V and 0 bases at J, with 14 bases between the two ends. Germline loops: CDR1 GTSNPN, CDR2 SVGIG (reference sequence). CDR3 length: 16 residues.

V usage is TRBV12-5 and J usage is TRBJ2-6, with a weak D call TRBD2 (6 bases). Germline V CDR1 and CDR2: LGHNT, FRNRAP. The CDR3 has 19 amino acids. The V end was cut by 3 bases, the J end by 0 bases, with 18 bases between. In nucleotides, the CDR3 is TGTGCTAGTGGTTTCACAACTGCGGGACCGCTCTCTGGGGCCAACGTCCTGACTTTC. It is translated as CASGFTTAGPLSGANVLTF.

V gene TRBV19 combines with J gene TRBJ2-3; 8 nucleotides align to TRBD1. CDR1 and CDR2 (germline): LNHDA, SQIVND (reference sequence). The CDR3 totals 15 residues. V trimming: 10 bases; J trimming: 3 bases; junction bases outside the gene matches: 12. Written as DNA, the CDR3 is TGTGCCACCCGCCCCAGGGGGCCGAGAACAGATACGCAGTATTTT. Amino acids: CATRPRGPRTDTQYF.

V gene TRBV6-1 combines with J gene TRBJ2-7; TRBD1 aligns across 9 bases. After removal of 3 bases from V and 5 bases from J, the junction contained 14 bases not matched to a gene. The CDR3 length is 17 residues. Germline V gives CDR1 MNHNS, CDR2 SASEGT. DNA of the CDR3: TGTGCCAGCAGTGATTGGGCGTTGACAGGGGGGCTTGACGAGCAGTACTTC. It encodes CASSDWALTGGLDEQYF.